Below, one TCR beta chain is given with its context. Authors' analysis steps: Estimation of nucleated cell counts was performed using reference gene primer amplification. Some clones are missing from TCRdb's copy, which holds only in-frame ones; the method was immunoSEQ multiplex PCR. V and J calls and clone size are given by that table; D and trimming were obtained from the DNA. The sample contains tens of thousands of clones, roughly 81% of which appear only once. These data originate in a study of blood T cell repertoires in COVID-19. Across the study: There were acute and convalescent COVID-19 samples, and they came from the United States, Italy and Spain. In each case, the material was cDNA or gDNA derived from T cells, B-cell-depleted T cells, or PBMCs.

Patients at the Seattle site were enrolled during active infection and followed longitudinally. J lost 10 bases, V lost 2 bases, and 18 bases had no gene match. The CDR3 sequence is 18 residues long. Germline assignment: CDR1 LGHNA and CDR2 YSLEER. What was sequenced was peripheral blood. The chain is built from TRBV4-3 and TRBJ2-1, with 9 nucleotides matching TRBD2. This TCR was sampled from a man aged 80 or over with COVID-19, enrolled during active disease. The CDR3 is CASSQRISGGAFWGEQFF. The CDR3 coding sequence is TGCGCCAGCAGCCAAAGGATTAGCGGGGGAGCCTTCTGGGGGGAGCAGTTCTTC.